These T cell receptor beta chains were read from a single sample in a study of T cell repertoires in cytomegalovirus infection. TCRdb reanalysed the reads using MiXCR and keeps one entry per CDR3 protein. The sample yields roughly 200,000 distinct CDR3 sequences, approximately 9.7% seen once. The sample comprised PBMCs. These receptors all come from a human donor in good health (CMV status not recorded). Some clones in this sample may be carry-over from other donors' samples. Both conserved end residues are part of each CDR3. D genes are given only for firm matches. Rows give clone size only sometimes, using once, few, many, or a class for an expanded clone.

j_call | clone_size | d_call | v_call | cdr3_aa | cdr3_nt
TRBJ2-1 | many | TRBD2 | TRBV7-9 | CASSRTTSGRIDEQFF | TGTGCCAGCAGCAGGACGACTAGCGGGAGAATCGATGAGCAGTTCTTC
TRBJ2-7 | few | TRBD1 | TRBV10-3 | CAISAIYRGSEQYF | TGTGCCATCAGCGCCATCTACAGGGGAAGCGAGCAGTACTTC
TRBJ1-4 | many | . | TRBV28 | CASSSQDQLFF | TGTGCCAGCTCAAGTCAAGACCAACTGTTTTTT
TRBJ1-2 | many | TRBD1 | TRBV7-2 | CASRLLRTGGPPSNSGGYTF | TGTGCCAGCAGACTCCTTCGGACAGGGGGCCCTCCTTCTAACTCCGGGGGCTACACCTTC
TRBJ1-4 | many | . | TRBV6-1 | CASSDPGRPEKLFF | TGTGCCAGCAGTGATCCCGGGAGACCTGAAAAACTGTTTTTT
TRBJ2-5 | many | . | TRBV5-4 | CASSLGRGAETQYF | TGTGCCAGCAGCTTGGGCAGGGGCGCCGAGACCCAGTACTTC
TRBJ1-1 | many | . | TRBV6-1 | CASDQTTTEAFF | TGTGCCAGCGACCAAACAACCACTGAAGCTTTCTTT
TRBJ2-5 | many | . | TRBV7-2 | CAERGATRELETQYF | TGTGCCGAACGAGGGGCGACCCGGGAGTTGGAGACCCAGTACTTC
TRBJ1-5 | . | . | TRBV28 | CASSPGVQPQHF | TGTGCCAGCAGTCCGGGGGTTCAGCCCCAGCATTTT
TRBJ2-1 | few | TRBD2 | TRBV11-3 | CASSLEGLAGEEQFF | TGTGCCAGCAGCTTAGAGGGACTAGCGGGAGAAGAGCAGTTCTTC
TRBJ2-7 | . | TRBD2 | TRBV6-2/TRBV6-3 | CASQRESYEQYF | TGTGCCAGCCAGCGGGAGTCCTACGAGCAGTACTTC
TRBJ2-7 | many | . | TRBV4-3 | CASSQHLEYEQYF | TGCGCCAGCAGCCAACACCTCGAATACGAGCAGTACTTC
TRBJ1-3 | . | TRBD1 | TRBV15 | CATSRDKGTVSGNTIYF | TGTGCCACCAGCAGAGATAAGGGGACAGTCTCTGGAAACACCATATATTTT
TRBJ2-1 | once | TRBD2 | TRBV2 | CASSEVRGGYNEQFF | TGTGCCAGCAGTGAAGTGCGGGGGGGCTACAATGAGCAGTTCTTC
TRBJ2-5 | . | . | TRBV28 | CASSFPPGGGKTQYF | TGTGCCAGCAGTTTCCCTCCCGGAGGAGGAAAGACCCAGTACTTC
TRBJ2-7 | few | . | TRBV20-1 | CSAINVERVGEQYF | TGCAGTGCCATCAACGTGGAACGGGTAGGCGAGCAGTACTTC
TRBJ1-3 | many | TRBD1 | TRBV29-1 | CSVERGLENTIYF | TGCAGCGTTGAGAGGGGGCTTGAAAACACCATATATTTT
TRBJ1-4 | . | . | TRBV29-1 | CSVEVSSNEKLFF | TGCAGCGTTGAAGTCAGCTCTAATGAAAAACTGTTTTTT
TRBJ2-7 | many | TRBD1 | TRBV7-2 | CASSFAQGAYEQYF | TGTGCCAGCAGCTTCGCCCAGGGGGCCTACGAGCAGTACTTC
TRBJ2-5 | many | . | TRBV7-2 | CASSLDLFSETQYF | TGTGCCAGCAGCTTAGATCTCTTCTCGGAGACCCAGTACTTC
TRBJ1-1 | many | . | TRBV7-9 | CASSLGRVAFF | TGTGCCAGCAGCTTGGGCAGGGTAGCTTTCTTT
TRBJ1-5 | many | . | TRBV7-9 | CASSLSQLQGPQHF | TGTGCCAGCAGCCTAAGTCAGCTCCAGGGGCCCCAGCATTTT
TRBJ1-1 | many | . | TRBV6-1 | CASSSQMGMGTEAFF | TGTGCCAGCAGTTCCCAGATGGGGATGGGCACTGAAGCTTTCTTT
TRBJ2-7 | . | . | TRBV7-8 | CASSQDTSGIYEQYF | TGTGCCAGCAGCCAGGACACCTCCGGTATCTACGAGCAGTACTTC
TRBJ2-2 | many | . | TRBV7-2 | CASSLWGGELFF | TGTGCCAGCAGCTTATGGGGCGGGGAGCTGTTTTTT